This T cell receptor beta chain was sequenced in a study of beta chain features in type 1 diabetes. General study results and limits: Moderate yet significant TCRB CDR3 shortening was seen in Type 1 diabetes patients in all four CD4+ subsets.

Only a few counts were recorded for this clone. Its antigen is currently unknown. Expressed TCRB transcripts got sequenced, as all isolated RNA was reverse transcribed. Using immunoSEQ multiplex PCR, the repertoire was profiled, and TCRdb retains in-frame clones only, with some absent. The table includes approximately 250,000 clones, roughly 10% detected once. Germline-derived CDR1 and CDR2 are GTSNPN and SVGIG (reference sequence). The germline V and J ends were trimmed by 0 bases and 5 bases, with 19 bases remaining between them. This CDR3 spans 16 amino acids. The TCR sequence derives from a man aged 30 to 39 with type 1 diabetes. The chain uses TRBV30 and TRBJ1-1, with unresolved D. Sequencing used naive CD4+ T cells from blood. The CDR3 nucleotides read TGTGCCTGGAGTGTACCGAATCGGGGAGTAGGAACTGAAGCTTTCTTT. Amino acids: CAWSVPNRGVGTEAFF.